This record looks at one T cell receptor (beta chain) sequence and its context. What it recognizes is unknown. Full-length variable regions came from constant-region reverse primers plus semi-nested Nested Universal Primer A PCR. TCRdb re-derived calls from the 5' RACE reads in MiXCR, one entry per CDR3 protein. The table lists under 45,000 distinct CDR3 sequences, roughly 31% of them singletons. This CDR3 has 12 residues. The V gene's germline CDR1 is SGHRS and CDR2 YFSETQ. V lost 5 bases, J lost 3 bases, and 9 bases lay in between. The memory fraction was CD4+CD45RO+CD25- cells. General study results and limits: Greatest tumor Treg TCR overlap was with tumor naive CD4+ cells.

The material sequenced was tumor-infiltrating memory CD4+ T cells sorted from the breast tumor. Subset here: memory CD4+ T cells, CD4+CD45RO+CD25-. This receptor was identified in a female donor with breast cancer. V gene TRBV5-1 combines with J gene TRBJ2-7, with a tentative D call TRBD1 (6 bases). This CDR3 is CASRSDSYEQYF. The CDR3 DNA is TGCGCCAGCAGATCGGACAGCTACGAGCAGTACTTC.